The rows below give T cell receptor beta chains drawn from one sample of a study of cytomegalovirus exposure and HLA in healthy donors. Using immunoSEQ multiplex PCR, the repertoire was profiled, and TCRdb retains in-frame clones only, with some absent. The table records 150,000 to 200,000 clones, around 77% of them present only once. Sequenced: PBMCs. These receptors all come from a woman in her twenties or thirties in good health and CMV-seronegative. CDR3s include the opening cysteine and the closing phenylalanine or tryptophan. The D gene is left open where the match is weak. A clone size is listed for some rows: how often the clone was seen (once, few, many), or a class if it is expanded.

v_call: TRBV7-3
d_call: TRBD2
clone_size: once
j_call: TRBJ2-3
cdr3_aa: CASSLKAGAGFTDTQYF
cdr3_nt: TGTGCCAGCAGCTTAAAAGCGGGAGCTGGGTTCACAGATACGCAGTATTTT

v_call: TRBV19
d_call: -
clone_size: -
j_call: TRBJ2-2
cdr3_aa: CASSPGIRVTGELFF
cdr3_nt: TGTGCCAGTAGTCCAGGGATCCGGGTAACCGGGGAGCTGTTTTTT

v_call: TRBV7-6
d_call: -
clone_size: few
j_call: TRBJ2-2
cdr3_aa: CASSPDSNTGELFF
cdr3_nt: TGTGCCAGCAGCCCCGACAGTAACACCGGGGAGCTGTTTTTT

v_call: TRBV5-6
d_call: -
clone_size: -
j_call: TRBJ1-2
cdr3_aa: CASSLYINNANYGYTF
cdr3_nt: TGTGCCAGCAGCTTGTATATAAACAATGCTAACTATGGCTACACCTTC

v_call: TRBV7-3
d_call: TRBD1
clone_size: -
j_call: TRBJ1-2
cdr3_aa: CASSNDRGGGYTF
cdr3_nt: TGTGCCAGCAGCAATGACAGGGGAGGGGGCTACACCTTC

v_call: TRBV19
d_call: TRBD1
clone_size: -
j_call: TRBJ1-5
cdr3_aa: CASSRRDRGLDSNQPQHF
cdr3_nt: TGTGCCAGTAGTCGACGGGACAGGGGGCTCGATAGCAATCAGCCCCAGCATTTT

v_call: TRBV14
d_call: -
clone_size: -
j_call: TRBJ1-1
cdr3_aa: CASSQDMFGAGAEAFF
cdr3_nt: TGTGCCAGCAGCCAAGATATGTTCGGAGCGGGCGCTGAAGCTTTCTTT

v_call: TRBV9
d_call: TRBD2
clone_size: -
j_call: TRBJ2-3
cdr3_aa: CASSVGGASGITDTQYF
cdr3_nt: TGTGCCAGCAGCGTAGGAGGGGCTAGCGGGATAACAGATACGCAGTATTTT

v_call: TRBV7-9
d_call: -
clone_size: -
j_call: TRBJ1-2
cdr3_aa: CASSLIRDRRRGGYTF
cdr3_nt: TGTGCCAGCAGCCTAATTCGCGATCGTCGGCGGGGTGGCTACACCTTC

v_call: TRBV7-6
d_call: TRBD2
clone_size: -
j_call: TRBJ2-3
cdr3_aa: CASSLEGWEREDTDTQYF
cdr3_nt: TGTGCCAGCAGCTTAGAAGGCTGGGAGCGGGAGGATACAGATACGCAGTATTTT

v_call: TRBV10-3
d_call: -
clone_size: few
j_call: TRBJ1-2
cdr3_aa: CAISEGSDYGYTF
cdr3_nt: TGTGCCATCAGTGAGGGTAGCGACTATGGCTACACCTTC

v_call: TRBV6-4
d_call: TRBD1
clone_size: -
j_call: TRBJ1-1
cdr3_aa: CASSEEAGGSHTEAFF
cdr3_nt: TGTGCCAGCAGTGAGGAGGCAGGGGGGAGTCACACTGAAGCTTTCTTT

v_call: TRBV5-1
d_call: TRBD1
clone_size: few
j_call: TRBJ1-1
cdr3_aa: CASTETGGYTEAFF
cdr3_nt: TGCGCCAGCACCGAGACAGGGGGCTACACTGAAGCTTTCTTT

v_call: TRBV7-9
d_call: TRBD1
clone_size: -
j_call: TRBJ1-2
cdr3_aa: CASSSTGANYGYTF
cdr3_nt: TGTGCCAGCAGCTCTACAGGGGCCAACTATGGCTACACCTTC

v_call: TRBV29-1
d_call: TRBD1
clone_size: -
j_call: TRBJ1-2
cdr3_aa: CSVVGQGARISGYTF
cdr3_nt: TGCAGCGTTGTGGGACAGGGGGCGAGGATCTCTGGCTACACCTTC

v_call: TRBV19
d_call: -
clone_size: -
j_call: TRBJ1-1
cdr3_aa: CASRSQQGRVEAFF
cdr3_nt: TGTGCCAGTAGATCGCAGCAGGGGAGGGTTGAAGCTTTCTTT

v_call: TRBV7-8
d_call: TRBD2
clone_size: -
j_call: TRBJ2-3
cdr3_aa: CASSGRLAGGTDTQYF
cdr3_nt: TGTGCCAGCAGCGGACGACTAGCGGGAGGAACCGATACGCAGTATTTT

v_call: TRBV5-8
d_call: TRBD2
clone_size: -
j_call: TRBJ2-7
cdr3_aa: CASSLSSGRDEQYF
cdr3_nt: TGTGCCAGCAGCTTATCGTCCGGGAGGGACGAGCAGTACTTC

v_call: TRBV2
d_call: TRBD1
clone_size: -
j_call: TRBJ1-2
cdr3_aa: CASRLQGEDYGYTF
cdr3_nt: TGTGCCAGCAGACTACAGGGGGAGGACTATGGCTACACCTTC

v_call: TRBV9
d_call: TRBD1
clone_size: -
j_call: TRBJ1-5
cdr3_aa: CASSDGTDNQPQHF
cdr3_nt: TGTGCCAGCAGCGACGGGACAGATAATCAGCCCCAGCATTTT

v_call: TRBV7-9
d_call: -
clone_size: few
j_call: TRBJ1-1
cdr3_aa: CASSRDSNTEAFF
cdr3_nt: TGTGCCAGCAGCCGGGACTCTAACACTGAAGCTTTCTTT

v_call: TRBV5-8
d_call: -
clone_size: once
j_call: TRBJ2-7
cdr3_aa: CASSLIMRGQLYEQYF
cdr3_nt: TGTGCCAGCAGCTTGATTATGCGGGGACAGCTCTACGAGCAGTACTTC

v_call: TRBV6-5
d_call: -
clone_size: -
j_call: TRBJ2-5
cdr3_aa: CASSYTGETQYF
cdr3_nt: TGTGCCAGCAGTTACACAGGAGAGACCCAGTACTTC

v_call: TRBV5-5
d_call: -
clone_size: few
j_call: TRBJ1-2
cdr3_aa: CASSITVDSSSNYGYTF
cdr3_nt: TGTGCCAGCAGCATAACGGTAGACAGTTCCTCTAACTATGGCTACACCTTC

v_call: TRBV4-2
d_call: TRBD2
clone_size: -
j_call: TRBJ2-3
cdr3_aa: CASSPRLAGADTQYF
cdr3_nt: TGTGCCAGCAGCCCCCGACTAGCGGGGGCCGATACGCAGTATTTT